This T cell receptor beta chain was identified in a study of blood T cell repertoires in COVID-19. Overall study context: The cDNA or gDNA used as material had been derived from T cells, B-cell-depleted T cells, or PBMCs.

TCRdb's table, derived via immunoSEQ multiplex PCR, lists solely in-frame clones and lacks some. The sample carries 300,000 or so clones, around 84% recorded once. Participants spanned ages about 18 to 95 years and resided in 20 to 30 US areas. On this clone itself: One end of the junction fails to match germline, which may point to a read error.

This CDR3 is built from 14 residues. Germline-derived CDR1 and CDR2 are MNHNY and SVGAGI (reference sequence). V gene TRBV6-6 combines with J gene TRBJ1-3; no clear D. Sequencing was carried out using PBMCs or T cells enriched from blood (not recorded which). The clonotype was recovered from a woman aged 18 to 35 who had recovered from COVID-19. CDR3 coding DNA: TGTGCCAGCAGTAACTCACTCTCTGGAAACACCATATATTTT. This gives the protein CASSNSLSGNTIYF.